This T cell receptor beta chain was captured in a study of cytomegalovirus exposure and HLA in healthy donors. The table came from immunoSEQ multiplex PCR; TCRdb's copy has only in-frame clones and leaves some out. This sample has about 200,000 clones; around 87% occur once, and the top ten carry 1.5% to 2%. This clone came up a few times. The antigen is not known. CDR3 length equals 15 residues. Looked up from germline, CDR1 is MNHEY and CDR2 is SMNVEV (reference sequence). Trimming pared 3 bases from V and 6 bases from J, leaving 17 bases between. Study-wide results and caveats: Altogether, around 160 TCR beta chains were recorded as cytomegalovirus-associated.

The chain recombines TRBV27 with TRBJ1-2; tentative D call: TRBD1 (6 bases). This clonotype was sampled from a woman aged 18-29 years in good health and CMV-seropositive. The sequenced sample consisted of PBMCs. The CDR3 protein is CASSFILQGIDGYTF. CDR3 in DNA: TGTGCCAGCAGTTTTATCCTACAGGGAATCGATGGCTACACCTTC.